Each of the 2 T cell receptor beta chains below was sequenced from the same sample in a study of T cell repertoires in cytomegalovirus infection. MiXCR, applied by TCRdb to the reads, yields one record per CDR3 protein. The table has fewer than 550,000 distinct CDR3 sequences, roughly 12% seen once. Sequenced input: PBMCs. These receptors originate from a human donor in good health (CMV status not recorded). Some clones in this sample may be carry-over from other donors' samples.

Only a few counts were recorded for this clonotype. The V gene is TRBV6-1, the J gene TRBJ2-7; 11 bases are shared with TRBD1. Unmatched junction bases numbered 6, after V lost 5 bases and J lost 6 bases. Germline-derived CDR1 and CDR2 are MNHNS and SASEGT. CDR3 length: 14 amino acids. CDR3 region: CASSPRDRGAEQYF. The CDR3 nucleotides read TGTGCCAGCAGTCCCCGGGACAGGGGGGCCGAGCAGTACTTC.

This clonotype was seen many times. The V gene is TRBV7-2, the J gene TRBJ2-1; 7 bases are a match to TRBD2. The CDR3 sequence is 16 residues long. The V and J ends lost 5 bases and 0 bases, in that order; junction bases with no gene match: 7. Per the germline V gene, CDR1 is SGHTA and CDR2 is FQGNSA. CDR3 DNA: TGTGCCAGCAGCCTCAGCGGGGCCGGCTCCTACAATGAGCAGTTCTTC. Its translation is CASSLSGAGSYNEQFF.